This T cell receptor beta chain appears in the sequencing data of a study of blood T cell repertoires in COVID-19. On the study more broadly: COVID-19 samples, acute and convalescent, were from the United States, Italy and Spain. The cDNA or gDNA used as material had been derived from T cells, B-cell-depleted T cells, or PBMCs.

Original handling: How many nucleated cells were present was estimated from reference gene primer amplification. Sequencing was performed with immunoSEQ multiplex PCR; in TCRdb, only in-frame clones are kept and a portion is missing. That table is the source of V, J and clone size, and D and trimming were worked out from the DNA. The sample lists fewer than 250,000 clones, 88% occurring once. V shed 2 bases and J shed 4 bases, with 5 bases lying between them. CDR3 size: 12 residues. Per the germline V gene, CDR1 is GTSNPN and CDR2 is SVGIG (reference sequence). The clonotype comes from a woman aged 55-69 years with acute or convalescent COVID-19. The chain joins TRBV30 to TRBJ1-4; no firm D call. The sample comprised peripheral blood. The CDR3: CAWSPFNEKLFF. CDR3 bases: TGTGCCTGGAGTCCCTTTAATGAAAAACTGTTTTTT.